Listed here is a single T cell receptor (beta chain). The antigen is not known. From 3,500 to 4,000 ng of total RNA, each TCR library was prepared. Template switching was used to attach UMIs, which incorporated a 6-nucleotide sample barcode. For each CDR3 protein, TCRdb gives one entry from its re-call of the 5' RACE reads, without DNA. The listing records a few hundred thousand distinct CDR3 sequences. This entry belongs to a study of monozygotic twins with inflammatory bowel disease. Points from the study as a whole: Whereas healthy co-twins had higher TCRbeta diversity (inverse Simpson), IBD patients had lower diversity. Especially with disease activity, IBD patients shared fewer clonotypes with others than healthy twins did.

CDR3 length equals 17 residues. In germline, CDR1 is SGHRS, CDR2 YFSETQ. The rearrangement links TRBV5-1 to TRBJ2-1; checking the TCRdb D call of TRBD1 is not possible without DNA. Sequencing was carried out using blood. The sequence was collected from a human donor with ulcerative colitis or Crohn's disease, or a healthy co-twin of an affected twin (not recorded which). The CDR3: CASSPEGGTASYNEQFF. The full variable domain, its missing parts supplied by reference TRBV5-1 and TRBJ2-1, is KAGVTQTPRYLIKTRGQQVTLSCSPISGHRSVSWYQQTPGQGLQFLFEYFSETQRNKGNFPGRFSGRQFSNSRSEMNVSTLELGDSALYLCASSPEGGTASYNEQFFGPGTRLTVL.